The 2 T cell receptor beta chains presented below share a single source sample, sequenced in a study of T cell responses to AZD1222 COVID-19 vaccine. Sequencing was performed with immunoSEQ multiplex PCR; in TCRdb, only in-frame clones are kept and a portion is missing. The table records tens of thousands of clones, roughly nine tenths of them present only once. Sample: peripheral blood, taken on day 0 of AZD1222 vaccination. The receptors here all came from an adult in good health.

The V gene is TRBV27, the J gene TRBJ2-2; 12 bases agree with TRBD2. The CDR3 consists of 16 residues. The V gene end was trimmed by 7 bases and the J gene end by 3 bases; junction bases not matched to a gene: 6. Per germline, CDR1 MNHEY and CDR2 SMNVEV (reference sequence). The CDR3 sequence is CASTPLAGGDTGELFF. The CDR3 coding sequence is TGTGCCAGCACCCCCCTAGCGGGAGGGGACACCGGGGAGCTGTTTTTT.

V gene TRBV7-9 combines with J gene TRBJ1-5; D remains ambiguous. Germline loops: CDR1 SEHNR, CDR2 FQNEAQ (reference sequence). The V end was cut by 1 base, the J end by 10 bases, with 17 bases between. This CDR3 is built from 15 residues. The DNA for the CDR3 is TGTGCCAGCAGCTTAGGGCCGGGGAGTAGTACTCCCCAGCATTTT. This gives the protein CASSLGPGSSTPQHF.